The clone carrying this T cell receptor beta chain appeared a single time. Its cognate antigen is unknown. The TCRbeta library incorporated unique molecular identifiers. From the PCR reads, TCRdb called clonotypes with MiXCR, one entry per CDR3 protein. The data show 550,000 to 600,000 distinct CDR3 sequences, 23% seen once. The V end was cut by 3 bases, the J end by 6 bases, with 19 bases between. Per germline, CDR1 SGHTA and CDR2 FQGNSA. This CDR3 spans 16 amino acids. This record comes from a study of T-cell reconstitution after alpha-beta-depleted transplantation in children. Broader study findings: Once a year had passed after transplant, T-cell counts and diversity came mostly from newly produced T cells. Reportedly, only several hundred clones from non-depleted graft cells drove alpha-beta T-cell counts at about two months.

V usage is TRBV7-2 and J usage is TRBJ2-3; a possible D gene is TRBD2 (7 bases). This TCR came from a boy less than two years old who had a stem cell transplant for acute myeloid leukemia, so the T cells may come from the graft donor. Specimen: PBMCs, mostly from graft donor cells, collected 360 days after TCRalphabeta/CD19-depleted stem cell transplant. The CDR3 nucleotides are TGTGCCAGCAGCTTTATCGGGGGGCTGGTAGGGGATACGCAGTATTTT. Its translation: CASSFIGGLVGDTQYF.